This record covers a single TCR beta chain. This entry belongs to a study of early T cells in non-severe SARS-CoV-2 infection. Across the study: Sequencing was performed on bulk RNA from unsorted whole blood, leaving chains unpaired.

Researchers attached unique molecular identifiers to individual cDNA molecules. TCRdb re-derived calls from the 5' RACE reads in MiXCR, one entry per CDR3 protein. The profile covers 60,000 to 75,000 distinct CDR3 sequences, with 3.5% to 6% appearing a single time and 3.6% taken by the ten largest. The CDR3 runs 21 residues. Trimming stripped 9 bases from V and 0 bases from J, with 33 bases between. Germline lookup yields CDR1 SGHAT and CDR2 FQNNGV. The starting material was whole blood, obtained at baseline. The sequence derives from an adult who was a healthcare worker with PCR-confirmed SARS-CoV-2 infection or an uninfected control (not recorded which). The donor label of this sample is uncertain. This chain joins TRBV11-2 and TRBJ1-3; D gene uncertain. In DNA form, the CDR3 reads TGTGCCAGTAGCCCGCTGCCCGGGAGTTCACCCGGCTGGGTCTCTGGAAACACCATATATTTT. It encodes CASSPLPGSSPGWVSGNTIYF.